The T cell receptor (beta chain) under discussion was sequenced for a study of cytomegalovirus exposure and HLA in healthy donors. Profiled with immunoSEQ multiplex PCR; TCRdb holds only in-frame clones, not every one. The sample records 130,000 or so clones, roughly 89% being singletons. V lost 4 bases, J lost 5 bases, and 7 bases stayed unmatched. Looked up from germline, CDR1 is MGHRA and CDR2 is YSYEKL. The CDR3 spans 14 residues. The V call is TRBV4-1, the J call TRBJ2-7, with TRBD1 matching 8 bases. The TCR sequence derives from a man under 40 in good health and CMV-seronegative. Sequenced material: PBMCs. The CDR3 spells CASSLRTGLDEQYF. CDR3 DNA: TGCGCCAGCAGCCTCCGGACAGGGCTGGACGAGCAGTACTTC.